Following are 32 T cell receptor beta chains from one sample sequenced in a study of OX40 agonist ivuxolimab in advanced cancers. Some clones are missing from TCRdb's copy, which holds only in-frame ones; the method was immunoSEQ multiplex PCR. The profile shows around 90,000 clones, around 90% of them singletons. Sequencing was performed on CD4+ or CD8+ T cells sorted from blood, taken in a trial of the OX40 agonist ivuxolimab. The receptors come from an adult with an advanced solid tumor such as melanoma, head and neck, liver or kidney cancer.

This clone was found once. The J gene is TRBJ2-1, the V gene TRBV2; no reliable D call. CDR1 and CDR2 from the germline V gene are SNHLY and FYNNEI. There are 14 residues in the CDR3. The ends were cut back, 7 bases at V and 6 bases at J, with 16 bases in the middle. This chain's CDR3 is CASKEIALLNEQFF. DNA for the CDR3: TGTGCCAGCAAGGAGATTGCGCTTCTCAATGAGCAGTTCTTC.

Here the CDR3 reads CASSLGMQETQYF. In nucleotides, the CDR3 is TGTGCCAGCAGCTTAGGGATGCAAGAGACCCAGTACTTC. The rearrangement uses TRBV11-2 and TRBJ2-5; D gene uncertain. Deletions cut 1 base from V and 2 bases from J, with 5 bases between. Germline loops: CDR1 SGHAT, CDR2 FQNNGV. The CDR3 runs 13 residues. The variable domain in full, completed from reference TRBV11-2 and TRBJ2-5, reads EAGVAQSPRYKIIEKRQSVAFWCNPISGHATLYWYQQILGQGPKLLIQFQNNGVVDDSQLPKDRFSAERLKGVDSTLKIQPAKLEDSAVYLCASSLGMQETQYFGPGTRLLVL.

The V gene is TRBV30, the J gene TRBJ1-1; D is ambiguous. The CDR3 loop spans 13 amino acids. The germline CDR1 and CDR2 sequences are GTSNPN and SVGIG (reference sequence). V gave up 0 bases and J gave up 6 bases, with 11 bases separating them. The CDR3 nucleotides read TGTGCCTGGAGTGTACCCGGGATCGCTGAAGCTTTCTTT. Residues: CAWSVPGIAEAFF.

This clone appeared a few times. This CDR3 is CASSPNGPQGEQYF. CDR3 in DNA: TGTGCCAGCTCACCAAACGGGCCTCAGGGCGAGCAGTACTTC. This rearrangement joins TRBV18 to TRBJ2-7; weak D call: TRBD1 (5 bases). Germline CDR1 reads KGHSH; CDR2 reads LQKENI. The ends were cut back, 2 bases at V and 6 bases at J, with 14 bases in the middle. This CDR3 is 14 amino acids long. Full variable domain (outside the CDR3, taken from reference TRBV18 and TRBJ2-7): NAGVMQNPRHLVRRRGQEARLRCSPMKGHSHVYWYRQLPEEGLKFMVYLQKENIIDESGMPKERFSAEFPKEGPSILRIQQVVRGDSAAYFCASSPNGPQGEQYFGPGTRLTVT.

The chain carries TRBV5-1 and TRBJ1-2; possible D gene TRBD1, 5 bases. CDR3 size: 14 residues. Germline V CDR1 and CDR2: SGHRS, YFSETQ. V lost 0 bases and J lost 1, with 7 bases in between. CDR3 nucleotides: TGCGCCAGCAGCTTGGAAGGGGTTAACTATGGCTACACCTTC. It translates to CASSLEGVNYGYTF.

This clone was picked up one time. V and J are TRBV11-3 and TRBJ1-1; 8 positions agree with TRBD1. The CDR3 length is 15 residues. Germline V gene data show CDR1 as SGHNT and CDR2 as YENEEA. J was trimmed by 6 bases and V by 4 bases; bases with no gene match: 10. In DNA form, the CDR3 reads TGTGCCAGCAGCTCCGGACAGGGAGGGGCGGCTGAAGCTTTCTTT. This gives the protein CASSSGQGGAAEAFF.

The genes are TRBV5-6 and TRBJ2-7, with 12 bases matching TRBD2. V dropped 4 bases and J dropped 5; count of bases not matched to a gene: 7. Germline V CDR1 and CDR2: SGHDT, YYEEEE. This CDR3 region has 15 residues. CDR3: CASSRLAGERNEQYF. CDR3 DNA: TGTGCCAGCAGCCGACTAGCGGGAGAGCGGAACGAGCAGTACTTC. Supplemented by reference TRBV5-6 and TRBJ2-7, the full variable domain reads DAGVTQSPTHLIKTRGQQVTLRCSPKSGHDTVSWYQQALGQGPQFIFQYYEEEERQRGNFPDRFSGHQFPNYSSELNVNALLLGDSALYLCASSRLAGERNEQYFGPGTRLTVT.

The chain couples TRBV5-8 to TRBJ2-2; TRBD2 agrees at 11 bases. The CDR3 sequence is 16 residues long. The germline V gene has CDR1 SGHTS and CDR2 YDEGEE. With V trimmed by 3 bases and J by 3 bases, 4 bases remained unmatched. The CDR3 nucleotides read TGTGCCAGCAGCTCGGGACTAGCGGCCCACACCGGGGAGCTGTTTTTT. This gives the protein CASSSGLAAHTGELFF.

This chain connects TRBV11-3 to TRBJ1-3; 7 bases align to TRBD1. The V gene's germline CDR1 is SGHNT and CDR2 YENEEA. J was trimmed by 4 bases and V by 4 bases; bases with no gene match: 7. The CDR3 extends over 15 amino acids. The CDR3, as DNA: TGTGCCAGCAGCTCCACAGGGGTACCGGGAAACACCATATATTTT. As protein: CASSSTGVPGNTIYF.

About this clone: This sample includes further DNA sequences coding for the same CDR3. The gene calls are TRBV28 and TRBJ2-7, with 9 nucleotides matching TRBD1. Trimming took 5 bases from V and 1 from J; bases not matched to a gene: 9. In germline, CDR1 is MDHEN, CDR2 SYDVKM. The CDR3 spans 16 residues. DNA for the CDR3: TGTGCCAGCAGTCCTCCCCCGGGACAGGGTTCCTACGAGCAGTACTTC. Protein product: CASSPPPGQGSYEQYF.

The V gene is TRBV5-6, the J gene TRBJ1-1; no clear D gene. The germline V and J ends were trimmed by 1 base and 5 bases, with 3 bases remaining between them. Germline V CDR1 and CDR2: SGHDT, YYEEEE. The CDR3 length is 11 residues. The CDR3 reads CASSLMTEAFF. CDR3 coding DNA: TGTGCCAGCAGCTTGATGACTGAAGCTTTCTTT.

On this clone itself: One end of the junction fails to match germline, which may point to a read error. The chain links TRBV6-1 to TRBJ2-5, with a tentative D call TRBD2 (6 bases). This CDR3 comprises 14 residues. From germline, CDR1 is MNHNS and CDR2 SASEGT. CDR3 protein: CAGSEWDYQETQYF. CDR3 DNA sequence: TGTGCCGGCAGTGAATGGGACTACCAAGAGACCCAGTACTTC.

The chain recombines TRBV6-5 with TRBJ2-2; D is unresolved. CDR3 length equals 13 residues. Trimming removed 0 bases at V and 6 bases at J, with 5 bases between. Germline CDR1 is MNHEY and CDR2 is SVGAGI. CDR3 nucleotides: TGTGCCAGCAGTTACTCCCCCCCCGGGGAGCTGTTTTTT. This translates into CASSYSPPGELFF.

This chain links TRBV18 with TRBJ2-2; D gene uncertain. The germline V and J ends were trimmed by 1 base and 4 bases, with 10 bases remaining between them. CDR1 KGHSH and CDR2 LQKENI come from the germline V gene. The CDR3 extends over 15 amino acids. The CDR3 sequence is CASSPQQSSTGELFF. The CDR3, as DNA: TGTGCCAGCTCACCACAACAGAGTTCCACCGGGGAGCTGTTTTTT.

The CDR3 DNA reads TGTGCCAGCAGTGGGGGTAGCGGTGCAAACATTCAGTACTTC. Translated, it gives CASSGGSGANIQYF. J is TRBJ2-4 and V is TRBV2; tentative D call: TRBD2 (6 bases). V shed 4 bases and J shed 6 bases, with 13 bases lying between them. The germline CDR1 and CDR2 sequences are SNHLY and FYNNEI. This CDR3 is built from 14 residues.

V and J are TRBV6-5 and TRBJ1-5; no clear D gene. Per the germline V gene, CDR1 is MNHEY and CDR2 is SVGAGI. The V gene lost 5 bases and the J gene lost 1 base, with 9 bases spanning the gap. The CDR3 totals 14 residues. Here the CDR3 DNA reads TGTGCCAGCAGTAACGCGGAGAGCAATCAGCCCCAGCATTTT. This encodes CASSNAESNQPQHF.

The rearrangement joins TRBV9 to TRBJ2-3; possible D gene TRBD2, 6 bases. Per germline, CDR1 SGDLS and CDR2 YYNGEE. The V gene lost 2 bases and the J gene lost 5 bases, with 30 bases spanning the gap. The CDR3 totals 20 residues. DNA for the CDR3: TGTGCCAGCAGCGTCGGCAGGGACGTAGCGGCCCCTATACTGGGAGATACGCAGTATTTT. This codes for CASSVGRDVAAPILGDTQYF. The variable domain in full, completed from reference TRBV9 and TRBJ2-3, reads DSGVTQTPKHLITATGQRVTLRCSPRSGDLSVYWYQQSLDQGLQFLIQYYNGEERAKGNILERFSAQQFPDLHSELNLSSLELGDSALYFCASSVGRDVAAPILGDTQYFGPGTRLTVL.

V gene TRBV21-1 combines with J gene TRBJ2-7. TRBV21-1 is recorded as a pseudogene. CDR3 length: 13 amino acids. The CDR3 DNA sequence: TGTGCCAGCGTCGGGACCGCCACCTACGAGCAGTACTTC. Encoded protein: CASVGTATYEQYF.

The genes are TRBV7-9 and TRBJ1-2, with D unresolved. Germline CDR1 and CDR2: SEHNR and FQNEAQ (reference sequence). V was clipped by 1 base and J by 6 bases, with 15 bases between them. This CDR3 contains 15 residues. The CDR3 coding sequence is TGTGCCAGCAGCTTAGAAATTTCAACCAGGCATGGCTACACCTTC. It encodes CASSLEISTRHGYTF.

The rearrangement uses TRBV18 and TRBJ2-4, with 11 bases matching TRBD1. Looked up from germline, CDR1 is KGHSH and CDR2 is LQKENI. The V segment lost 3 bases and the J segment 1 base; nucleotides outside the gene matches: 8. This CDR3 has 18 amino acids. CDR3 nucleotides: TGTGCCAGCTCACCCCGGACAGGGGGCGCCGGGGCCAAAAACATTCAGTACTTC. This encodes CASSPRTGGAGAKNIQYF.

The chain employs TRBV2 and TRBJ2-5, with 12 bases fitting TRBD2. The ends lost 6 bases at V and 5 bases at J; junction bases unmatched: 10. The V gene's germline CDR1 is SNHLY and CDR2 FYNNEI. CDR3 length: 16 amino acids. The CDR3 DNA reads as TGTGCCAGCAGAGATACCGGACTAGCGGGAATGGAGACCCAGTACTTC. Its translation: CASRDTGLAGMETQYF.

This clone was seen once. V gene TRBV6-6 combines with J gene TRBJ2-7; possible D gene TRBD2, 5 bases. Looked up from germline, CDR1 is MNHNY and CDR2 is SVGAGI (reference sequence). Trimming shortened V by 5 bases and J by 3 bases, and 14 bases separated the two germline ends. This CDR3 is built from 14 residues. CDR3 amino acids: CASSTTTINYEQYF. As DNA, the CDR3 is TGTGCCAGCAGTACTACGACTATCAACTACGAGCAGTACTTC.

CDR3 region: CASGLAEQYF. CDR3 bases: TGTGCCTCCGGACTAGCGGAGCAGTACTTC. This chain links TRBV30 with TRBJ2-7, with 9 nucleotides matching TRBD2. This CDR3 has 10 amino acids. V lost 7 bases, J lost 7 bases, and 2 bases stayed unmatched. Germline-derived CDR1 and CDR2 are GTSNPN and SVGIG (reference sequence).

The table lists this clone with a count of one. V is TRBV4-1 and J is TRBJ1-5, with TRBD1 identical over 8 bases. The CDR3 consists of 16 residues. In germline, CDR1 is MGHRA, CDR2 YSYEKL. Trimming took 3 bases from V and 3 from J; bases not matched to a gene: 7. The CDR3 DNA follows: TGCGCCAGCAGCCAGGCAGGGGGCAGGAACAATCAGCCCCAGCATTTT. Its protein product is CASSQAGGRNNQPQHF.

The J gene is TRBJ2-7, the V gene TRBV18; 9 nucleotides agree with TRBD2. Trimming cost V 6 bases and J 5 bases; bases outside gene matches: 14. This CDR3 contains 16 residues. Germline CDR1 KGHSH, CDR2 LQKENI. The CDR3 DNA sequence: TGTGCCAGCTCCCCCCTTAGCGGGAGCCAAGCCCACGAGCAGTACTTC. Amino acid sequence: CASSPLSGSQAHEQYF.

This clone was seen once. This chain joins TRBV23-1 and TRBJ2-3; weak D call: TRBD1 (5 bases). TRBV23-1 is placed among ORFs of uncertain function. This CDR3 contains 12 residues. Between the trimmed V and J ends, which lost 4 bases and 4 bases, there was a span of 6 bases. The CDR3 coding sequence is TGCGCCAGCAGTCTAGGGGCAGATACGCAGTATTTT. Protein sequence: CASSLGADTQYF.

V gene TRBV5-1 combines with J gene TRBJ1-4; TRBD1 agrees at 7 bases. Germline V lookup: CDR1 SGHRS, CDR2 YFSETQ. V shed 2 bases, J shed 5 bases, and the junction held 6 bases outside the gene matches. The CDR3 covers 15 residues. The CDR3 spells CASSLEPGGNEKLFF. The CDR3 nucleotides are TGCGCCAGCAGCTTAGAACCAGGGGGAAATGAAAAACTGTTTTTT. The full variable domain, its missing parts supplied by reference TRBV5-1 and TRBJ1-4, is KAGVTQTPRYLIKTRGQQVTLSCSPISGHRSVSWYQQTPGQGLQFLFEYFSETQRNKGNFPGRFSGRQFSNSRSEMNVSTLELGDSALYLCASSLEPGGNEKLFFGSGTQLSVL.

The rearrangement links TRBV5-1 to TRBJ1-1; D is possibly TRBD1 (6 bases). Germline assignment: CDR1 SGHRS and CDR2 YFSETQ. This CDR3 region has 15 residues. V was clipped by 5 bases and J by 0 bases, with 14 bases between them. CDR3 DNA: TGCGCCAGCAGGTGGGGGCCTAACATGAACACTGAAGCTTTCTTT. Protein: CASRWGPNMNTEAFF.

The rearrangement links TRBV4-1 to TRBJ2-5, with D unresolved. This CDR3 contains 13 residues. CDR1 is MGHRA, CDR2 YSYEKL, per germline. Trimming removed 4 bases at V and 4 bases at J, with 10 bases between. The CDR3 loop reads CASSLSIPETQYF. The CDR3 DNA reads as TGCGCCAGCAGCCTTAGTATCCCAGAGACCCAGTACTTC.

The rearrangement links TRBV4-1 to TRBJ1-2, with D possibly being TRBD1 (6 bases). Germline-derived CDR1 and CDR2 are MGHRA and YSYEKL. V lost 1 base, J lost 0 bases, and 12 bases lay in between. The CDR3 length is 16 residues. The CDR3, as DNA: TGCGCCAGCAGCCAAGTCCCTCGGACAGCTAACTATGGCTACACCTTC. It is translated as CASSQVPRTANYGYTF.

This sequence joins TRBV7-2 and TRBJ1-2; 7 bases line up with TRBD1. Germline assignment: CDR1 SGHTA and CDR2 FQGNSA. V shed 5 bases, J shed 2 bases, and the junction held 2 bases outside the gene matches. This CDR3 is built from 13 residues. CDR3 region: CASSRDRNYGYTF. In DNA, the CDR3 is TGTGCCAGCAGCCGGGACAGAAACTATGGCTACACCTTC. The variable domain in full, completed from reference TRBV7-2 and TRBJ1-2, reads GAGVSQSPSNKVTEKGKDVELRCDPISGHTALYWYRQSLGQGLEFLIYFQGNSAPDKSGLPSDRFSAERTGGSVSTLTIQRTQQEDSAVYLCASSRDRNYGYTFGSGTRLTVV.

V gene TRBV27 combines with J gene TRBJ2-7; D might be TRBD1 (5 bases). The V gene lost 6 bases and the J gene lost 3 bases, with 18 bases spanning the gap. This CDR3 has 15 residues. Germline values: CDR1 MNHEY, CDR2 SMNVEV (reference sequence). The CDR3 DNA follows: TGTGCCAGCAGAGGAGTGGGGCCTACCCTCTACGAGCAGTACTTC. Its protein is CASRGVGPTLYEQYF.